Reported below is one T cell receptor (beta chain). The data stem from a study of PD-L1 blockade in urothelial cancer. In the study overall: After treatment start, blood was analyzed at 3 weeks (second dose) and at 6 weeks. The study recovered a median of roughly 140,000 T cells per blood sample.

Trimming at V came to 4 bases and at J to 0 bases, leaving 9 bases not matched to a gene. Germline V gives CDR1 SGHRS, CDR2 YFSETQ. The CDR3 length is 17 residues. Regarding time point: pretreatment peripheral blood. Patients in the study were battling locally advanced or metastatic urothelial carcinoma. Assay used: immunoSEQ multiplex PCR; TCRdb lists only in-frame clones, some missing. The sample yields 70,000 to 90,000 clones, more than 70% seen once. The sample here was PBMCs, taken around atezolizumab (anti-PD-L1) treatment. V gene TRBV5-1 combines with J gene TRBJ2-3; 9 positions agree with TRBD1. The origin of this receptor is a man aged 55 to 70 with urothelial cancer. This CDR3 reads CASSRTGDKPSTDTQYF. The CDR3, as DNA: TGCGCCAGCAGCCGGACAGGGGATAAACCCAGCACAGATACGCAGTATTTT.